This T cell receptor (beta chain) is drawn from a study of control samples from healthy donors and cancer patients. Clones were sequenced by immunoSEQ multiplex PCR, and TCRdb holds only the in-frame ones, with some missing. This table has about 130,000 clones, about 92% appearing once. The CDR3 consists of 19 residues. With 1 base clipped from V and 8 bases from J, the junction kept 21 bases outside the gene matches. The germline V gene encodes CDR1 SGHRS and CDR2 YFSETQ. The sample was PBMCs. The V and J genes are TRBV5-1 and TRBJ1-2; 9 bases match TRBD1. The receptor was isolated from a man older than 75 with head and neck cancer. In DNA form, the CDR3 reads TGCGCCAGCAGCTTGAGTCGGGCGGACAGGGGAGCCCCATGGGGAGGCTACACCTTC. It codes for CASSLSRADRGAPWGGYTF.